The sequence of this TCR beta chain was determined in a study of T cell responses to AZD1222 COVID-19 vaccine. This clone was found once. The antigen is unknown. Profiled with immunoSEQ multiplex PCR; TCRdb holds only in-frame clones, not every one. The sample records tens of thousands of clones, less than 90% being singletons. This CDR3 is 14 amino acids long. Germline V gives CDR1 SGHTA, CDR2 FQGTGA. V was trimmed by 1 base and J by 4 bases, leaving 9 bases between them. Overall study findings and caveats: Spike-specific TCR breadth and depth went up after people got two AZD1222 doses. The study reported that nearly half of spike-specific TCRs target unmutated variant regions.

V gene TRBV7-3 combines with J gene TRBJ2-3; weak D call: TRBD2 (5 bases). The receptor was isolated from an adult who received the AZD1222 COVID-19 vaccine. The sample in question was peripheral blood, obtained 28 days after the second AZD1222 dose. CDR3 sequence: CASSLRDGADTQYF. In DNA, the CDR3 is TGTGCCAGCAGCTTAAGAGACGGGGCAGATACGCAGTATTTT.